One and the same sample provided the 25 T cell receptor beta chains below, sequenced in a study of blood T cell dynamics during melanoma immunotherapy. Generated by immunoSEQ multiplex PCR, the TCRdb table keeps only in-frame clones and is missing some. The data hold about 10,000 clones, with around nine tenths observed a single time. The time point: week 3, after first cycle of checkpoint inhibitor. Sample: blood, taken from a patient treated with checkpoint blockade. The receptors were sampled from a human donor with melanoma.

This clone was seen only once. The chain carries TRBV19 and TRBJ1-4; 8 positions agree with TRBD1. Germline assignment: CDR1 LNHDA and CDR2 SQIVND (reference sequence). V trimming: 7 bases; J trimming: 0 bases; junction bases outside the gene matches: 4. This CDR3 has 15 amino acids. CDR3 sequence (DNA): TGTGCCAGTACCGACAGGGGCTCAACTAATGAAAAACTGTTTTTT. Its translation: CASTDRGSTNEKLFF.

The chain links TRBV18 to TRBJ2-5, with 10 positions matching TRBD1. From germline, CDR1 is KGHSH and CDR2 LQKENI. The CDR3 consists of 15 residues. Trimming took 1 base from V and 5 from J; bases not matched to a gene: 4. The DNA for the CDR3 is TGTGCCAGCTCACCACGGACAGGGGGTTTGGAGACCCAGTACTTC. Its protein product is CASSPRTGGLETQYF.

This chain joins TRBV19 and TRBJ1-1, with a tentative D call TRBD1 (5 bases). V dropped 3 bases and J dropped 8 bases, with 13 bases sitting between them. The V gene's germline CDR1 is LNHDA and CDR2 SQIVND (reference sequence). The CDR3 is made up of 13 amino acids. The CDR3 loop is CASSIGGEGEAFF. The DNA for the CDR3 is TGTGCCAGTAGTATTGGAGGGGAGGGGGAAGCTTTCTTT.

The chain carries TRBV7-2 and TRBJ1-2; TRBD1 agrees at 8 bases. CDR3 size: 14 residues. Germline V gives CDR1 SGHTA, CDR2 FQGNSA. Trimming removed 4 bases from V and 8 bases from J; junction bases left unmatched: 9. CDR3 loop: CASSSSGGVKGYTF. CDR3 DNA sequence: TGTGCCAGCAGCTCCTCAGGGGGCGTGAAAGGCTACACCTTC.

This clone has a single count. J is TRBJ2-7 and V is TRBV7-2; 9 bases match TRBD2. The V segment lost 6 bases and the J segment 3 bases; nucleotides outside the gene matches: 18. Germline V gene sequence: CDR1 SGHTA, CDR2 FQGNSA. The CDR3 runs to 18 residues. The CDR3 DNA sequence: TGTGCCAGCAGTACCGGGACTAGCTCCCACGCGCGAATCTACGAGCAGTACTTC. It is translated as CASSTGTSSHARIYEQYF.

The chain is built from TRBV11-1 and TRBJ2-7; D possibly uses TRBD1 or TRBD2 (5 bases each). Germline V lookup: CDR1 SGHAT, CDR2 FQDESV (reference sequence). V lost 1 base to trimming and J lost 5 bases, with 15 bases between them. The CDR3 extends over 15 amino acids. The CDR3 region is CASSLDPGTLDEQYF. The CDR3 DNA follows: TGTGCCAGCAGCTTAGACCCCGGGACCCTCGACGAGCAGTACTTC.

The chain couples TRBV11-2 to TRBJ2-3; tentatively, D is TRBD2 (7 bases). Germline CDR1 SGHAT, CDR2 FQNNGV. The CDR3 covers 15 residues. Trimming took 2 bases from V and 4 from J, leaving 13 bases between them. The DNA of the CDR3 is TGTGCCAGCAGCTTAACCGGGGGGCGCCCAGATACGCAGTATTTT. Translating gives CASSLTGGRPDTQYF.

The V and J genes are TRBV6-1 and TRBJ2-3; weak D call: TRBD1 (5 bases). The CDR3 totals 13 residues. V shed 1 base and J shed 4 bases, with 6 bases lying between them. Germline CDR1 is MNHNS and CDR2 is SASEGT. CDR3 coding DNA: TGTGCCAGCAGTGAAGTACAGGCAGATACGCAGTATTTT. It encodes CASSEVQADTQYF.

This chain links TRBV29-1 with TRBJ1-2; a weak D match, TRBD1 (6 bases). Per the germline V gene, CDR1 is SQVTM and CDR2 is ANQGSEA. Trimming removed 7 bases at V and 5 bases at J, with 17 bases between. This CDR3 comprises 13 residues. The CDR3 here is CSAARGDGYGYTF. CDR3 DNA sequence: TGCAGCGCCGCCAGGGGAGATGGGTATGGCTACACCTTC.

The chain joins TRBV7-9 to TRBJ2-1, with TRBD1 matching 7 bases. The CDR3 length is 16 residues. From germline, CDR1 is SEHNR and CDR2 FQNEAQ (reference sequence). The V and J ends lost 5 bases and 7 bases, in that order; junction bases with no gene match: 14. CDR3 sequence reads: CASSRSKMGQQNEQFF. Here the CDR3 DNA reads TGTGCCAGCAGCCGATCTAAAATGGGACAGCAAAATGAGCAGTTCTTC.

V usage is TRBV27 and J usage is TRBJ1-2; D gene ambiguous. This CDR3 is built from 14 residues. Germline loops: CDR1 MNHEY, CDR2 SMNVEV (reference sequence). V lost 5 bases to trimming and J lost 1 base, with 11 bases between them. Here the CDR3 DNA reads TGTGCCAGCAGTCCTACCCCCAGTAACTATGGCTACACCTTC. It is translated as CASSPTPSNYGYTF.

On this clone: An end of the junction differs from the germline gene, which may be a read error. Other DNA sequences in this specimen translate into the identical CDR3. V gene TRBV19 combines with J gene TRBJ1-2, with 8 bases matching TRBD1. From germline, CDR1 is LNHDA and CDR2 SQIVND (reference sequence). CDR3 length equals 13 residues. CDR3 residues: CAIKWQGASGYTF. The DNA for the CDR3 is TGCGCCATTAAATGGCAGGGGGCGAGTGGCTACACCTTC.

This rearrangement joins TRBV7-2 to TRBJ2-5, with D tentatively TRBD1 (5 bases). The V gene lost 1 base and the J gene lost 0 bases, with 9 bases spanning the gap. CDR1 and CDR2 (germline): SGHTA, FQGNSA. The CDR3 consists of 15 residues. The CDR3, as DNA: TGTGCCAGCAGCTTAGAGGCAGGGTACCAAGAGACCCAGTACTTC. It encodes CASSLEAGYQETQYF.

The rearrangement joins TRBV5-6 to TRBJ1-1, with D uncertain. Germline V gene data show CDR1 as SGHDT and CDR2 as YYEEEE. The V end was cut by 4 bases, the J end by 1 base, with 20 bases between. CDR3 length equals 17 residues. In nucleotides, the CDR3 is TGTGCCAGCAGCCATCTCTTGGGAGGAAAGGGGAACACTGAAGCTTTCTTT. Its protein is CASSHLLGGKGNTEAFF.

The chain recombines TRBV4-1 with TRBJ2-3, with 8 positions matching TRBD2. V was clipped by 2 bases and J by 6 bases; unmatched bases: 7. Germline lookup yields CDR1 MGHRA and CDR2 YSYEKL. The CDR3 covers 15 residues. DNA for the CDR3: TGCGCCAGCAGCCAACGGACTAGCTGGGAGGATACGCAGTATTTT. Its protein product is CASSQRTSWEDTQYF.

This clone was seen a handful of times. The chain recombines TRBV30 with TRBJ2-1; D is ambiguous. This CDR3 spans 11 amino acids. The ends were cut back, 0 bases at V and 8 bases at J, with 5 bases in the middle. Germline CDR1 and CDR2: GTSNPN and SVGIG (reference sequence). The CDR3: CAWSVVDEQFF. CDR3 nucleotides: TGTGCCTGGAGTGTGGTCGATGAGCAGTTCTTC.

The chain carries TRBV25-1 and TRBJ2-1; no clear D. V lost 0 bases and J 2 bases, leaving 5 bases between the germline ends. The CDR3 is 14 residues long. The V gene's germline CDR1 is MGHDK and CDR2 SYGVNS. The CDR3 spells CASSEYRAYNEQFF. In DNA form, the CDR3 reads TGTGCCAGCAGTGAATATAGGGCCTACAATGAGCAGTTCTTC.

This chain uses TRBV30 with TRBJ1-2, with 8 bases identical to TRBD1. The CDR3 length is 13 residues. Per the germline V gene, CDR1 is GTSNPN and CDR2 is SVGIG (reference sequence). V was clipped by 5 bases and J by 5 bases; unmatched bases: 7. CDR3: CAWLRDRPYGYTF. The DNA of the CDR3 is TGTGCCTGGCTCCGGGACAGGCCTTATGGCTACACCTTC.

The chain employs TRBV19 and TRBJ2-2; 13 positions match TRBD2. V shed 9 bases and J 3 bases; nucleotides not matched to a gene: 7. The V gene's germline CDR1 is LNHDA and CDR2 SQIVND (reference sequence). The CDR3 totals 16 residues. DNA for the CDR3: TGTGCCAGCAGGACTAGCGGGAGACGAGACACCGGGGAGCTGTTTTTT. Translated: CASRTSGRRDTGELFF. Supplemented by reference TRBV19 and TRBJ2-2, the full variable domain reads DGGITQSPKYLFRKEGQNVTLSCEQNLNHDAMYWYRQDPGQGLRLIYYSQIVNDFQKGDIAEGYSVSREKKESFPLTVTSAQKNPTAFYLCASRTSGRRDTGELFFGEGSRLTVL.

This clone was seen only a few times. The J gene is TRBJ1-3, the V gene TRBV19; D not certain. The ends were cut back, 4 bases at V and 0 bases at J, with 7 bases in the middle. The CDR3 is made up of 14 amino acids. The germline V gene encodes CDR1 LNHDA and CDR2 SQIVND (reference sequence). CDR3 amino acids: CASSNRISGNTIYF. CDR3 DNA: TGTGCCAGTAGTAACAGAATCTCTGGAAACACCATATATTTT. Drawing the rest from reference TRBV19 and TRBJ1-3, the complete variable domain is DGGITQSPKYLFRKEGQNVTLSCEQNLNHDAMYWYRQDPGQGLRLIYYSQIVNDFQKGDIAEGYSVSREKKESFPLTVTSAQKNPTAFYLCASSNRISGNTIYFGEGSWLTVV.

The chain recombines TRBV5-4 with TRBJ2-7; maybe TRBD2 (6 bases). Germline CDR1 and CDR2: SGHNT and YYREEE (reference sequence). CDR3 size: 14 residues. Trimming shortened V by 2 bases and J by 4 bases, and 13 bases separated the two germline ends. CDR3: CASSFFGSLYEQYF. CDR3 in DNA: TGTGCCAGCAGCTTCTTCGGGAGTCTGTACGAGCAGTACTTC. Using reference TRBV5-4 and TRBJ2-7 for the parts outside the CDR3, the full variable domain is ETGVTQSPTHLIKTRGQQVTLRCSSQSGHNTVSWYQQALGQGPQFIFQYYREEENGRGNFPPRFSGLQFPNYSSELNVNALELDDSALYLCASSFFGSLYEQYFGPGTRLTVT.

The chain joins TRBV19 to TRBJ1-2; D possibly corresponds to TRBD1 (5 bases). The CDR3 is made up of 14 amino acids. Germline CDR1 LNHDA, CDR2 SQIVND (reference sequence). The ends were cut back, 3 bases at V and 8 bases at J, with 16 bases in the middle. The CDR3 sequence: CASSIKGTGRGYTF. CDR3 sequence (DNA): TGTGCCAGTAGTATTAAGGGGACGGGCCGCGGCTACACCTTC.

In its sample, this clone was seen once. This chain joins TRBV9 and TRBJ2-2; D unresolved. This CDR3 contains 15 residues. CDR1 and CDR2 (germline): SGDLS, YYNGEE. V gave up 2 bases and J gave up 2 bases, with 10 bases separating them. For the CDR3, the DNA is TGTGCCAGCAGCGTCACGGACGGAAACACCGGGGAGCTGTTTTTT. It codes for CASSVTDGNTGELFF.

V gene TRBV6-4 combines with J gene TRBJ2-5; possibly TRBD2 for D (6 bases). CDR3 length: 18 amino acids. The germline gives CDR1 MRHNA, CDR2 SNTAGT. Trimming pared 2 bases from V and 4 bases from J, leaving 23 bases between. The CDR3 sequence: CASSDGNALATFRETQYF. CDR3 DNA sequence: TGTGCCAGCAGTGACGGAAACGCACTAGCTACCTTTCGAGAGACCCAGTACTTC.

A single count supports this clone. V gene TRBV10-3 combines with J gene TRBJ2-3, with 9 bases fitting TRBD1. The CDR3 is 16 amino acids. The germline gives CDR1 ENHRY, CDR2 SYGVKD. V shed 6 bases and J 0 bases; nucleotides not matched to a gene: 7. The CDR3: CAIRGGQGGSTDTQYF. The CDR3 nucleotides are TGTGCCATCAGAGGGGGACAGGGTGGGAGCACAGATACGCAGTATTTT.